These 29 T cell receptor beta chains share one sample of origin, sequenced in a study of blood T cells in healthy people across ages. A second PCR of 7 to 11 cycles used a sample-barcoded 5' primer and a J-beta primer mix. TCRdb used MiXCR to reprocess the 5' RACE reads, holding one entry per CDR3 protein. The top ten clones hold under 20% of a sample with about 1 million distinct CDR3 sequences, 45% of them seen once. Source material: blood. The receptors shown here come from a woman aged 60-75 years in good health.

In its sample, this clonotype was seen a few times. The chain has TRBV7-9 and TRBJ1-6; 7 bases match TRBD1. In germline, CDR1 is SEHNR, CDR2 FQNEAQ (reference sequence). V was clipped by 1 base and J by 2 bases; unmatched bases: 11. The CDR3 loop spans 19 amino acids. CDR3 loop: CASSLGAARGNTYNSPLHF. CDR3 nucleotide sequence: TGTGCCAGCAGCTTAGGGGCCGCCAGGGGGAATACCTATAATTCACCCCTCCACTTT.

The CDR3 nucleotides read TGTGCCAGCAGTGAAGCTGCAGGGACAGGCCCTAACATTCAGTACTTC. It specifies CASSEAAGTGPNIQYF. The V gene is TRBV6-1, the J gene TRBJ2-4; 8 bases agree with TRBD1. Germline loops: CDR1 MNHNS, CDR2 SASEGT. The CDR3 has 16 residues. Unmatched junction bases numbered 8, after V lost 0 bases and J lost 7 bases.

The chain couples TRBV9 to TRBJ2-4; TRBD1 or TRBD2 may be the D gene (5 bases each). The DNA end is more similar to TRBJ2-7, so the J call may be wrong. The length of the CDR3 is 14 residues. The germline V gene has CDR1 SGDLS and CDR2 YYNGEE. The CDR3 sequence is CASSARDDYYEQYF. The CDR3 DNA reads TGTGCCAGCAGCGCGAGGGACGACTACTACGAGCAGTACTTC.

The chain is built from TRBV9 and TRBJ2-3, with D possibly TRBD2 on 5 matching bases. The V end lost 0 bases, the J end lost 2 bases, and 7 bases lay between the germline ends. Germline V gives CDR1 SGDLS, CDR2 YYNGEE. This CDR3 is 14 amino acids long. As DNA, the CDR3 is TGTGCCAGCAGCGTAGAAGCGGCCACAGATACGCAGTATTTT. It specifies CASSVEAATDTQYF.

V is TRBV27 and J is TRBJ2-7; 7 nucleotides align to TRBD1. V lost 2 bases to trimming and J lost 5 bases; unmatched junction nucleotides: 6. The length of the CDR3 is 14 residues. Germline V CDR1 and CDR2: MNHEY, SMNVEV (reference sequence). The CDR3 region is CASSLLDRDHEQYF. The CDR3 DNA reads TGTGCCAGCAGTTTACTCGACAGGGACCACGAGCAGTACTTC.

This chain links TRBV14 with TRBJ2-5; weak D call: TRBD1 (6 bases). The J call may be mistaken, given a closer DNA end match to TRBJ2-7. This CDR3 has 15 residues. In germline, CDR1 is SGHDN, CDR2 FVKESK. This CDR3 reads CASSHSRTAWNEQYF. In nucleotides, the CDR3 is TGTGCCAGCAGCCACTCTAGGACAGCGTGGAACGAGCAGTACTTC.

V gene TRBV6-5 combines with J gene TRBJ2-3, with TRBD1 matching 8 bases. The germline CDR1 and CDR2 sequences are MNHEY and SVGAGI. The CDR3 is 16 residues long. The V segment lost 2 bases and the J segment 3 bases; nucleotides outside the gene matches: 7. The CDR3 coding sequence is TGTGCCAGCAGTTACGGGCAGGGGGCGTTGACAGATACGCAGTATTTT. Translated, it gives CASSYGQGALTDTQYF.

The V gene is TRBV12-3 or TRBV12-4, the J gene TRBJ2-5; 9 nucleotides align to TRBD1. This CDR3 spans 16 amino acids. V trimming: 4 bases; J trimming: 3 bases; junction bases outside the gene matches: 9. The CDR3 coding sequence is TGTGCCAGCAGTTCCTGGGACAGGGAAGGGAAAGAGACCCAGTACTTC. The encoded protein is CASSSWDREGKETQYF.

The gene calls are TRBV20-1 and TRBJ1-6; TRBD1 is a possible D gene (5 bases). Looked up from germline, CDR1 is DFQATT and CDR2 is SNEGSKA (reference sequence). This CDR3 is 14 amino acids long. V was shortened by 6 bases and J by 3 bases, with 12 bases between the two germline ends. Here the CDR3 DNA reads TGCAGTGCCTCCGGGGGGGTCTATAATTCACCCCTCCACTTT. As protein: CSASGGVYNSPLHF.

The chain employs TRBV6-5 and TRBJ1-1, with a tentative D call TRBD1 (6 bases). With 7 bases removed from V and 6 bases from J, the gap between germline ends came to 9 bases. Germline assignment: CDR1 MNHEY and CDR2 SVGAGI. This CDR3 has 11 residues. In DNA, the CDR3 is TGTGCCAGCAATGACAGGTCTGAAGCTTTCTTT. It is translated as CASNDRSEAFF.

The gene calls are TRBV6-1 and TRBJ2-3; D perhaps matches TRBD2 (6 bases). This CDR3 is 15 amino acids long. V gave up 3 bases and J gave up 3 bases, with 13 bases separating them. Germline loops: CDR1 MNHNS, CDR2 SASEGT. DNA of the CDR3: TGTGCCAGCAGTGATCCAGGGAGGAAGACAGATACGCAGTATTTT. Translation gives CASSDPGRKTDTQYF.

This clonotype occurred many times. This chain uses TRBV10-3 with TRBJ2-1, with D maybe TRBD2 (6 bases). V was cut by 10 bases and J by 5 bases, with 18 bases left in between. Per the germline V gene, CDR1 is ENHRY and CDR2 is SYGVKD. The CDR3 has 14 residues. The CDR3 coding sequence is TGTGCCACTGGTAGTGGGACTGCCGACAATGAGCAGTTCTTC. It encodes CATGSGTADNEQFF.

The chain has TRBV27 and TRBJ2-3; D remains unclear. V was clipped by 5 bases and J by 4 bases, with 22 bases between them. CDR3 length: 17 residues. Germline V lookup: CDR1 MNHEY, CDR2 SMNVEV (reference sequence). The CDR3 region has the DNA TGTGCCAGCAGTCTGCATAGTGGCGGAGTGCTGGCAGATACGCAGTATTTT. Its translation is CASSLHSGGVLADTQYF.

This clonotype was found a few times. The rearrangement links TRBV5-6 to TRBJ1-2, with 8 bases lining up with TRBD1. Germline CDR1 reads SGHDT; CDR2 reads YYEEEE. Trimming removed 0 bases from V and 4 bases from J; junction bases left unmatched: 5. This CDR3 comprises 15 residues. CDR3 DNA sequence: TGTGCCAGCAGCTTGGGGACAGGGCCGCTCTATGGCTACACCTTC. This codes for CASSLGTGPLYGYTF. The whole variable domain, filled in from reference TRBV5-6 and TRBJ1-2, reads DAGVTQSPTHLIKTRGQQVTLRCSPKSGHDTVSWYQQALGQGPQFIFQYYEEEERQRGNFPDRFSGHQFPNYSSELNVNALLLGDSALYLCASSLGTGPLYGYTFGSGTRLTVV.

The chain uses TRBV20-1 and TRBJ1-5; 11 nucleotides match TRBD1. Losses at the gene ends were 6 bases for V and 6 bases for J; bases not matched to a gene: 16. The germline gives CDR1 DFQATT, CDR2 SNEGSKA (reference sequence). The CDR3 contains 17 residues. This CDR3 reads CSAVTNGRDRGSQPQHF. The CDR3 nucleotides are TGCAGTGCCGTAACTAACGGCCGGGACAGGGGGAGTCAGCCCCAGCATTTT.

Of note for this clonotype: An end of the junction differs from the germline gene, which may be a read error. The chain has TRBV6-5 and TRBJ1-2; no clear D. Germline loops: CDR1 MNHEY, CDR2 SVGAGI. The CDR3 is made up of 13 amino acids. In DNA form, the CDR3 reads TGTGCCTGCAGTTATGGGCAGGTCGATGGCTACACCTTC. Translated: CACSYGQVDGYTF.

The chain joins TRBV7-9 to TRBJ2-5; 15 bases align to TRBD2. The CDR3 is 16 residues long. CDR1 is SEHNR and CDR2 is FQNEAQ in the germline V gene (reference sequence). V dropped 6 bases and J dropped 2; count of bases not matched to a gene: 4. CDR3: CASRTGLAGGQETQYF. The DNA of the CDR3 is TGTGCCAGCAGAACGGGACTAGCGGGAGGTCAAGAGACCCAGTACTTC.

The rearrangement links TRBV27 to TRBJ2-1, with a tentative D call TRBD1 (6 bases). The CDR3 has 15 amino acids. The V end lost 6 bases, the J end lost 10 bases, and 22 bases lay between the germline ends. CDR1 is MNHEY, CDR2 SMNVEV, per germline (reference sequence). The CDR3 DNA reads TGTGCCAGCAGCAACACAGGGACGATCTCCTACGAGCAGTTCTTC. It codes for CASSNTGTISYEQFF.

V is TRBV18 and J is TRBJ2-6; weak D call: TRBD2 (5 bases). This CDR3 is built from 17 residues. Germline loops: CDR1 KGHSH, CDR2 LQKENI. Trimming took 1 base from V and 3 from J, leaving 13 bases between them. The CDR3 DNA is TGTGCCAGCTCACCACGGGGTGTAGGGAGTGGGGCCAACGTCCTGACTTTC. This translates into CASSPRGVGSGANVLTF. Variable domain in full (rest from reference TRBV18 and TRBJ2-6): NAGVMQNPRHLVRRRGQEARLRCSPMKGHSHVYWYRQLPEEGLKFMVYLQKENIIDESGMPKERFSAEFPKEGPSILRIQQVVRGDSAAYFCASSPRGVGSGANVLTFGAGSRLTVL.

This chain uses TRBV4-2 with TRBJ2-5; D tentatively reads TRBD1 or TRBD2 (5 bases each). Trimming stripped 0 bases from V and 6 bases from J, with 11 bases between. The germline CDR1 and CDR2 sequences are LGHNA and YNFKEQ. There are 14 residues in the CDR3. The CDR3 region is CASSQDIWGKTQYF. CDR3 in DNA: TGTGCCAGCAGCCAAGATATATGGGGGAAGACCCAGTACTTC.

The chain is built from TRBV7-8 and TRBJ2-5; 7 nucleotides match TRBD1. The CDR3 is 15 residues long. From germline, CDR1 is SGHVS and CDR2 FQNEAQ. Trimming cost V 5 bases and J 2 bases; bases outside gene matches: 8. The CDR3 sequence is CASSSNRGWQETQYF. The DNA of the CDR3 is TGTGCCAGCAGCAGCAACAGGGGTTGGCAAGAGACCCAGTACTTC.

CDR3 in DNA: TGTGCCAGCAGTTACTCGGGACTAGCGGGTTACAATGAGCAGTTCTTC. Its protein product is CASSYSGLAGYNEQFF. The V call is TRBV6-5, the J call TRBJ2-1; 12 bases align to TRBD2. Trimming took 0 bases from V and 4 from J; bases not matched to a gene: 1. This CDR3 has 16 residues. Germline V gene data show CDR1 as MNHEY and CDR2 as SVGAGI.

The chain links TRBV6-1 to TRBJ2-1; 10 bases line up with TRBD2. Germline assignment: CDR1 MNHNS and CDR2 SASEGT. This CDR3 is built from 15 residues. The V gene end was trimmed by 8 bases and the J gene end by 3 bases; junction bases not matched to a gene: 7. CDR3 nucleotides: TGTGCCAGCGAAAAGCGGGAGGGCCGCTACAATGAGCAGTTCTTC. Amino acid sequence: CASEKREGRYNEQFF.

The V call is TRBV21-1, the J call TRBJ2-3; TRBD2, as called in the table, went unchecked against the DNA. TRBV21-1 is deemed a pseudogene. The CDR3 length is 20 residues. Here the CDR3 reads CASSRPSGGFKRRVADTQYF. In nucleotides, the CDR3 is TGTGCCAGCAGCAGACCTAGCGGTGGTTTCAAGAGGCGAGTCGCAGATACGCAGTATTTT.

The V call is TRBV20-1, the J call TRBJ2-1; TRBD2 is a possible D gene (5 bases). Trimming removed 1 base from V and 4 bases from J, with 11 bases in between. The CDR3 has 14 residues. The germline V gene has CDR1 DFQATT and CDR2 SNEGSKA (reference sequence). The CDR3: CSARVTTSYNEQFF. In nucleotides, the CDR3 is TGCAGTGCTAGAGTGACTACCTCTTACAATGAGCAGTTCTTC.

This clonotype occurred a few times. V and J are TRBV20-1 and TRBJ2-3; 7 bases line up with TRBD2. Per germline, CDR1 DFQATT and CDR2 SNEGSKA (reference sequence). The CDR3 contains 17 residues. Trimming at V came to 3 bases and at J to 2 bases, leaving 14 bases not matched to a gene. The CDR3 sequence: CSARFEFAGVLTDTQYF. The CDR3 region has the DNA TGCAGTGCTAGGTTCGAATTCGCGGGAGTACTCACAGATACGCAGTATTTT.

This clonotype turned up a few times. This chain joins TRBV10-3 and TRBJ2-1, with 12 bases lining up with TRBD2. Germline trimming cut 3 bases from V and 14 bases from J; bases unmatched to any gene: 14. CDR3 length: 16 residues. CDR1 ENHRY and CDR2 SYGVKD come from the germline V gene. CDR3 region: CAISETGTSGWMREFF. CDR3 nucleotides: TGTGCCATCAGTGAAACGGGGACTAGCGGGTGGATGAGGGAGTTCTTC.

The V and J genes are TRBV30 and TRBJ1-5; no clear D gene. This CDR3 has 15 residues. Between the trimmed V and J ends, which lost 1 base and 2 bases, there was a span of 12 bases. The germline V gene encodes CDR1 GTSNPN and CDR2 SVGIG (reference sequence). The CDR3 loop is CAWSGAGSGNQPQHF. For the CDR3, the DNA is TGTGCCTGGAGTGGCGCCGGTAGTGGCAATCAGCCCCAGCATTTT.

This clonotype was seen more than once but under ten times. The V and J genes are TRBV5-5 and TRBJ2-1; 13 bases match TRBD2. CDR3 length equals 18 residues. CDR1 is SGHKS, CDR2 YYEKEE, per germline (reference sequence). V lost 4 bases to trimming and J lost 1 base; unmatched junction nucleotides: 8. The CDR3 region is CASSRGGTSGMSYNEQFF. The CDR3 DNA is TGTGCCAGCAGCCGGGGCGGGACTAGCGGGATGTCCTACAATGAGCAGTTCTTC.